This T cell receptor (beta chain) derives from a study of blood T cells in healthy people across ages. General study points: Among long-lived donors, naive CD4+ cells were more numerous and diversity higher than in aged donors.

This clonotype was seen more than once but under ten times. Its antigen remains unknown. Then a second PCR, running roughly 7 to 11 cycles, was carried out with a sample-barcoded 5' primer and a J-beta primer mix. TCRdb reanalysed the 5' RACE reads using MiXCR and keeps one entry per CDR3 protein. The table records roughly 1,500,000 distinct CDR3 sequences, about 31% of them present only once. Looked up from germline, CDR1 is MNHEY and CDR2 is SVGAGI. The V end lost 4 bases, the J end lost 4 bases, and 13 bases lay between the germline ends. The CDR3 is 14 amino acids. The chain employs TRBV6-5 and TRBJ1-2; D may be TRBD1 (6 bases). This clonotype originated in a woman aged 25 to 39 in good health. The sequenced material came from blood. The CDR3 bases are TGTGCCAGCAGTTCGGCAGGGGCCATCTATGGCTACACCTTC. The encoded protein is CASSSAGAIYGYTF.